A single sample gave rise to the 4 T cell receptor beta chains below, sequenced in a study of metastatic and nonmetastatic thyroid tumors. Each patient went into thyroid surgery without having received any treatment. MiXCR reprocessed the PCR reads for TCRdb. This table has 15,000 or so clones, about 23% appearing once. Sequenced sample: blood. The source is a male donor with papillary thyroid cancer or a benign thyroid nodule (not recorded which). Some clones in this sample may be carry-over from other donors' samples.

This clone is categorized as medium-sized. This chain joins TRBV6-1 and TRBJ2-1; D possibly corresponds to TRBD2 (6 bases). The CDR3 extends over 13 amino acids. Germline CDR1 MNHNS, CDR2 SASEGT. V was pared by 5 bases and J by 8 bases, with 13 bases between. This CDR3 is CASSRGNWHEQFF. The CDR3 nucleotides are TGTGCCAGCAGTCGGGGGAATTGGCATGAGCAGTTCTTC.

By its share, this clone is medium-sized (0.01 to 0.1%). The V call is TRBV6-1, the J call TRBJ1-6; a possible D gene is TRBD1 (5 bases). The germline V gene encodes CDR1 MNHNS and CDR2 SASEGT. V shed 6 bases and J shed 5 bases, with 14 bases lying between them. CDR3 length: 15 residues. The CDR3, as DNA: TGTGCCAGCAGCCGAGGGGACTTAAATAATTCACCCCTCCACTTT. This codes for CASSRGDLNNSPLHF.

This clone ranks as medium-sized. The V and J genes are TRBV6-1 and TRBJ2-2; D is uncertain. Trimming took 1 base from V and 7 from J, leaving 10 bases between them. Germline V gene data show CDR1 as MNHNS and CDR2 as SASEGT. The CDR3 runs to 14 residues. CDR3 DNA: TGTGCCAGCAGTGAAGTGTTCTTTCGCGGGGAGCTGTTTTTT. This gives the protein CASSEVFFRGELFF.

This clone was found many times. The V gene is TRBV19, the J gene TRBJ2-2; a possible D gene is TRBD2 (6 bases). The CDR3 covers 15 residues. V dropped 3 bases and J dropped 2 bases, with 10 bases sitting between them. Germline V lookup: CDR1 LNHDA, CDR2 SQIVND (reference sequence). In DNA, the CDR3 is TGTGCCAGTAGTATGGGGCGGGATAACACCGGGGAGCTGTTTTTT. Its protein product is CASSMGRDNTGELFF.